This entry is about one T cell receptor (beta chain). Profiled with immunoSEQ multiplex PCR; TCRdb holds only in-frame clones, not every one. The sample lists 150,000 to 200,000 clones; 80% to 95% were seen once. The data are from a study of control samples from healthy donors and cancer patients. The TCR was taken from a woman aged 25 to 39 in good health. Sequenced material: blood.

The CDR3: CASRETGVGSPLHF. As DNA, the CDR3 is TGTGCCAGCAGGGAGACAGGGGTGGGTTCACCCCTCCACTTT. The chain uses TRBV2 and TRBJ1-6; 8 bases line up with TRBD1. This CDR3 spans 14 amino acids. Germline V gives CDR1 SNHLY, CDR2 FYNNEI. Trimming cost V 6 bases and J 9 bases; bases outside gene matches: 7.